The rows below give T cell receptor beta chains drawn from one sample of a study of T cells in Graves' hyperthyroidism and ophthalmopathy. Each CDR3 protein is one row after TCRdb ran MiXCR on the multiplex PCR reads. The top ten clones hold roughly 15% of a sample with about 420,000 distinct CDR3 sequences, around a sixth of them seen once. The specimen was blood. These receptors were collected from a woman younger than 35 with Graves' hyperthyroidism. Both conserved end residues are part of each CDR3. A D gene is named only where the DNA matches it firmly. Clone size, where shown, is once, few, many, or a class for clones that have expanded.

many,TRBV2,TRBJ1-1,.,TGTGCCAGCGGAAATAGAAGGATGGCAAACACTGAAGCTTTCTTT,CASGNRRMANTEAFF
few,TRBV19,TRBJ1-2,.,TGTGCCAGTAGTCCTCCAGTAGCACGAGGCTACACCTTC,CASSPPVARGYTF
many,TRBV7-9,TRBJ2-7,.,TGTGCCAGCAGCTTACAGGGACAAATTGTCTACGAGCAGTACTTC,CASSLQGQIVYEQYF
many,TRBV7-3,TRBJ2-3,.,TGTGCCAGCACCGCGGGCGGATACACAGATACGCAGTATTTT,CASTAGGYTDTQYF
.,TRBV5-8,TRBJ1-5,.,TGTGCCAGCAGCTTGGAGTTGAGGGGCCGGGGCAATCAGCCCCAGCATTTT,CASSLELRGRGNQPQHF
once,TRBV28,TRBJ1-1,.,TGTGCCAGCAGTTTGTCTCAATACTGGGCTGAAGCTTTCTTT,CASSLSQYWAEAFF
many,TRBV12-3/TRBV12-4,TRBJ2-3,.,TGTGCCAGCATTCAAGCCACAGATACGCAGTATTTT,CASIQATDTQYF
.,TRBV4-1,TRBJ2-1,.,TGCGCCAGCAGCCAAGGGTTTCCAAACAATGAGCAGTTCTTC,CASSQGFPNNEQFF
many,TRBV7-9,TRBJ2-7,TRBD1,TGTGCCAGCAGCTTAGCGATGGGACAGGTCTACGAGCAGTACTTC,CASSLAMGQVYEQYF
few,TRBV6-5,TRBJ2-7,.,TGTGCCAGCAGTTACTCTAGCCCCTCCAGGGGCGAGCAGTACTTC,CASSYSSPSRGEQYF
many,TRBV3-1,TRBJ1-6,TRBD1,TGTGCCAGCAGCCCCGGGACAGGGGATTATTCACCCCTCCACTTT,CASSPGTGDYSPLHF
few,TRBV7-3,TRBJ2-1,TRBD2,TGTGCCAGCAGCTTAGCGGGAGGCGGGACCTACAATGAGCAGTTCTTC,CASSLAGGGTYNEQFF
many,TRBV28,TRBJ2-5,.,TGTGCCAGCAGTTGGGGTAGATTCCAAGAGACCCAGTACTTC,CASSWGRFQETQYF
.,TRBV6-1,TRBJ2-2,.,TGTGCCAGCAGCTTAAAGGAGGACACCGGGGAGCTGTTTTTT,CASSLKEDTGELFF
.,TRBV6-8,TRBJ2-7,.,TGTGCCAGCAGTTACGAAAGGGCGAAGCAGTACTTC,CASSYERAKQYF
many,TRBV12-3/TRBV12-4,TRBJ2-7,.,TGTGCCAGCAGTCGGATGGAAGGCCCGTGGTACGAGCAGTACTTC,CASSRMEGPWYEQYF
.,TRBV11-2,TRBJ2-2,.,TGTGCCGGCAGCCCTGCCGAGACCCGCGCCGGGGAGCTGTTTTTT,CAGSPAETRAGELFF
.,TRBV7-3,TRBJ2-2,TRBD2,TGTGCCAGCAGCTTAAGGGAGGGCGGGGAGCTGTTTTTT,CASSLREGGELFF
many,TRBV29-1,TRBJ2-7,.,TGCAGCGTGTCCGGGGGTGCCCACGAGCAGTACTTC,CSVSGGAHEQYF
many,TRBV7-3,TRBJ1-1,.,TGTGCCAGCAGCTTAAACCGTCCGAGGATTGGGAACGCTGAAGCTTTCTTT,CASSLNRPRIGNAEAFF
many,TRBV2,TRBJ1-2,.,TGTGCCAGCAGTGGCAGGGTAGTGTATGGCTACACCTTC,CASSGRVVYGYTF
few,TRBV3-2,TRBJ2-1,.,TGTGCCAGCAGCCAAGGAGTTAATGAGCAGTTCTTC,CASSQGVNEQFF
.,TRBV5-1,TRBJ1-1,.,TGCGCCAGCAGCTTGGATGTCGGTATGACGAACACTGAAGCTTTCTTT,CASSLDVGMTNTEAFF
.,TRBV2,TRBJ1-2,TRBD1,TGCGCCAGCACCTATTCCGAACAGGGGACGTCTAACTATGGCTACACCTTC,CASTYSEQGTSNYGYTF
.,TRBV6-2/TRBV6-3,TRBJ1-5,TRBD1,TGTGCCAGCACCCTCGGGGGACAGGGTAATCAGCCCCAGCATTTT,CASTLGGQGNQPQHF
few,TRBV4-1,TRBJ2-7,.,TGCGCCAGCAGCCAAGGATATACGGAGGGTTCCTACGAGCAGTACTTC,CASSQGYTEGSYEQYF
many,TRBV4-2,TRBJ1-1,.,TGTGCCAGCAGCCAAGTAAGTTTCAGCCTGAACACTGAAGCTTTCTTT,CASSQVSFSLNTEAFF
many,TRBV20-1,TRBJ2-1,.,TGCAGTGCGGGAACAGGGCTAGAGCAGTTCTTC,CSAGTGLEQFF
few,TRBV10-3,TRBJ2-1,TRBD2,TGTGCCATCGCCCAGGGACTAGCGGGACCGAGCTCCTACAATGAGCAGTTCTTC,CAIAQGLAGPSSYNEQFF
.,TRBV29-1,TRBJ2-1,.,TGCAGCTCCCTGGAGGAGGACTCCTACAATGAGCAGTTCTTC,CSSLEEDSYNEQFF
many,TRBV12-3/TRBV12-4,TRBJ2-5,TRBD2,TGTGCCAGCAGTTCCAGCCCTTTAAGCGGGGGGGTTACAGAGACCCAGTACTTC,CASSSSPLSGGVTETQYF
many,TRBV2,TRBJ1-1,.,TGTGCCCCCATAAAGGGAGGCACTGAAGCTTTCTTT,CAPIKGGTEAFF
few,TRBV4-1,TRBJ1-2,.,TGCGCCAGCAGCCAAGATGGGGGCAGAAGCAACGGCGGCTACACCTTC,CASSQDGGRSNGGYTF
many,TRBV20-1,TRBJ2-1,TRBD2,TGCAGGCGCGGGTGCACTAGCGGGGGGACCTACAATGAGCAGTTCTTC,CRRGCTSGGTYNEQFF
many,TRBV13,TRBJ2-3,.,TGTGCCAGCAGCTTAGTTGGGGCAGATACGCAGTATTTT,CASSLVGADTQYF
many,TRBV2,TRBJ2-7,TRBD1,TGTGCCAGCAGTGAATCACAGGGGACCCCCGTGGGGCAGTACTTC,CASSESQGTPVGQYF
.,TRBV6-2/TRBV6-3,TRBJ2-7,.,TGTGCCAGCAGTTACTCTGCAGGGGGAGGAGGCGAGCAGTACTTC,CASSYSAGGGGEQYF
.,TRBV4-1,TRBJ2-7,TRBD2,TGCGCCAGCAGCCAACTAGCGGGCTACTCCTACGAGCAGTACTTC,CASSQLAGYSYEQYF
many,TRBV13,TRBJ1-1,.,TGTGCCAGCAGCTTAACGGACAGGAACACTGAAGCTTTCTTT,CASSLTDRNTEAFF
.,TRBV20-1,TRBJ1-2,TRBD1,TGCAGTGCTAGGGATCCGGGACAGGGAAACTATGGCTACACCTTC,CSARDPGQGNYGYTF
many,TRBV3-1,TRBJ2-1,TRBD2,TGTGCCAGCAGCCTTCCGGCGGGGGGGATCAATGAGCAGTTCTTC,CASSLPAGGINEQFF
many,TRBV7-2,TRBJ2-2,.,TGTGCCACCGGGGGCAGGGGGGGCACCGGGGAGCTGTTTTTT,CATGGRGGTGELFF
many,TRBV6-1,TRBJ1-1,.,TGTGCCAGCAGTTCTGGGTCCACTGAAGCTTTCTTT,CASSSGSTEAFF